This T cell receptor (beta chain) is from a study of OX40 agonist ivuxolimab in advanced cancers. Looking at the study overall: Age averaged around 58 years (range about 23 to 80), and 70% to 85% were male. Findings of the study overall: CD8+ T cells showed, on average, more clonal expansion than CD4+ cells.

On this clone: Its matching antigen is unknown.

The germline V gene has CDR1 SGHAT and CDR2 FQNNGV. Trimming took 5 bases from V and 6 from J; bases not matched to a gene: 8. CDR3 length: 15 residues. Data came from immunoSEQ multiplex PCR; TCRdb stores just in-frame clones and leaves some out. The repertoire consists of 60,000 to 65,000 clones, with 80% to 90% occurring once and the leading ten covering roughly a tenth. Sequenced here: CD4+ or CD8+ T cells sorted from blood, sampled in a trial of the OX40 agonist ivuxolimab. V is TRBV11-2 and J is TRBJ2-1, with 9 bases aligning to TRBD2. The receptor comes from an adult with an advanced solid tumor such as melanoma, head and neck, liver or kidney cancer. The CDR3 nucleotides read TGTGCCAGCAGCCCATTAGCGGGAGTGGGCAATGAGCAGTTCTTC. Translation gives CASSPLAGVGNEQFF.